This TCR beta chain was profiled in a study of cytomegalovirus exposure and HLA in healthy donors. The overall study: Early on, a data release was issued that held roughly 80 million unique TCRs from HLA-typed donors.

Trimming shortened V by 0 bases and J by 1 base, and 4 bases separated the two germline ends. The CDR3 totals 13 residues. Germline V gene lookup returns CDR1 SGHRS and CDR2 YFSETQ. Amplification used 60 Vbeta primers and 13 Jbeta primers. Assay: immunoSEQ multiplex PCR; the TCRdb copy retains only in-frame clones and omits some. The sample yields fewer than 250,000 clones, over 60% seen once. Findings and caveats of the study: Later genetic work tied a missense DCLRE1C variant to beta-chain V and J trimming. The study put 160 or so TCR beta chains on its list as cytomegalovirus-associated.

On this clone itself: The antigen is not known.

The J gene is TRBJ2-5, the V gene TRBV5-1, with no clear D. The source material was PBMCs. This clonotype originated in a male donor in good health and CMV-seronegative. The CDR3 DNA sequence: TGCGCCAGCAGCTTGGTTCTCCAAGAGACCCAGTACTTC. It encodes CASSLVLQETQYF.